The source of this T cell receptor (beta chain) is a study of naive and memory T cell subsets. The CDR3 length is 13 residues. V dropped 10 bases and J dropped 1; count of bases not matched to a gene: 4. Germline assignment: CDR1 ENHRY and CDR2 SYGVKD. This clonotype was counted between two and nine times. Both TRBC1 and TRBC2 were covered by a beta constant-region primer of two equimolar oligonucleotides. TCRdb used MiXCR to reprocess the UMI-ligation and nested PCR reads, holding one entry per CDR3 protein. The repertoire has under 100,000 distinct CDR3 sequences, more than 6.5% of them found once; the top ten carry around 1.5%.

The V gene is TRBV10-3, the J gene TRBJ1-1, with 9 bases that match TRBD1. The source is a human donor in good health. Input material: central memory CD4+ T cells from blood. CDR3 sequence reads: CASRTGENTEAFF. Here the CDR3 DNA reads TGTGCCAGCAGGACAGGGGAGAACACTGAAGCTTTCTTT.